The entry that follows covers one TCR beta chain sequence. The protocol was immunoSEQ multiplex PCR, while the TCRdb copy is restricted to in-frame clones and leaves out a portion. This table has 200,000 to 250,000 clones, roughly 85% appearing once. There are 13 residues in the CDR3. V shed 4 bases and J shed 4 bases, with 13 bases lying between them. In germline, CDR1 is SQVTM, CDR2 ANQGSEA. This sample was taken from a study of blood T cell repertoires in COVID-19. For the study at large: Samples taken during acute and convalescent COVID-19 were collected in the United States, Italy and Spain.

J is TRBJ1-1 and V is TRBV29-1; the D gene is possibly TRBD1 (6 bases). The source is a man aged 30-40 years who had recovered from COVID-19. Sequencing was carried out using PBMCs or T cells enriched from blood (not recorded which). CDR3 protein: CSVVSATGTEAFF. The CDR3 DNA reads TGCAGCGTTGTATCGGCGACAGGCACTGAAGCTTTCTTT.